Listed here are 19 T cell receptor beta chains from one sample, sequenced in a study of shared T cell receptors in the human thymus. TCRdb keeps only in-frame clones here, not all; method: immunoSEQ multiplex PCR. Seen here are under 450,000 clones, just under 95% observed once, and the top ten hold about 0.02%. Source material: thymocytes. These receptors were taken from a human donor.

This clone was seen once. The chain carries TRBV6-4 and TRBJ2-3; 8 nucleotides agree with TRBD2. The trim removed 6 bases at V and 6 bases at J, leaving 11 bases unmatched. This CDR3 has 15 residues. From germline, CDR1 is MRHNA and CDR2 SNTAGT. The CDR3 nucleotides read TGTGCCAGCAGCAAGCGGGAGTCCCCGATGGATACGCAGTATTTT. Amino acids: CASSKRESPMDTQYF.

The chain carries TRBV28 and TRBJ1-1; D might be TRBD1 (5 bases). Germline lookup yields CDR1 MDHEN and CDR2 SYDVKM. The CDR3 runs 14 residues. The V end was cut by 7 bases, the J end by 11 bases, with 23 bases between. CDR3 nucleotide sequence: TGTGCCAGCACCCTTAACCAACGGGGGTCAGCGGCTTTCTTT. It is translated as CASTLNQRGSAAFF.

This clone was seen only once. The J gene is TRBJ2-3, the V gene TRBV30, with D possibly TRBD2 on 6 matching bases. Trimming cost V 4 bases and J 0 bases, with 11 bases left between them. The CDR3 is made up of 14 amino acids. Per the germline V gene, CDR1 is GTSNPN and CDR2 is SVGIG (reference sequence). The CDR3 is CAWTISGSTDTQYF. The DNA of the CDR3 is TGTGCCTGGACCATTAGCGGTAGCACAGATACGCAGTATTTT.

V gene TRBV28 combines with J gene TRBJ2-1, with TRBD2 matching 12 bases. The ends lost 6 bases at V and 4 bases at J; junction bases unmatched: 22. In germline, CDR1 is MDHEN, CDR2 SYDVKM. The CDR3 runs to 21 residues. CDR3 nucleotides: TGTGCCAGCAGGCCACACAGGGGTACTAGCGGGAGGAGGAGGGGATACAATGAGCAGTTCTTC. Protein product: CASRPHRGTSGRRRGYNEQFF.

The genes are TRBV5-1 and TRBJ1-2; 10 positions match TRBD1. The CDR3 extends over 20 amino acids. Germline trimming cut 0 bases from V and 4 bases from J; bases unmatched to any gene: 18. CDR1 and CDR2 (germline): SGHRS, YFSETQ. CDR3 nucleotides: TGCGCCAGCAGCTTGGAGACAGGGGGCGTGACCCTCCCAAGTTCCTATGGCTACACCTTC. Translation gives CASSLETGGVTLPSSYGYTF.

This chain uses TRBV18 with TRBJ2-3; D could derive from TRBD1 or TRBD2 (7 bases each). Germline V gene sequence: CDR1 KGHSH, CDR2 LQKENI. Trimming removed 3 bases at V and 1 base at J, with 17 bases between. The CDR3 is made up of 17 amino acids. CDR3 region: CASSPRGPSGRTDTQYF. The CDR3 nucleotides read TGTGCCAGCTCACCGAGGGGGCCTAGCGGTCGCACAGATACGCAGTATTTT.

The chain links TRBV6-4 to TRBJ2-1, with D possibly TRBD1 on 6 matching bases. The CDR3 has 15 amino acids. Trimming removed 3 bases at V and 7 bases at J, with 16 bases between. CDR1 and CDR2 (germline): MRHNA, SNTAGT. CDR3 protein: CASSEDSHGYNEQFF. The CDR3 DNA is TGTGCCAGCAGTGAGGACAGCCACGGTTATAATGAGCAGTTCTTC.

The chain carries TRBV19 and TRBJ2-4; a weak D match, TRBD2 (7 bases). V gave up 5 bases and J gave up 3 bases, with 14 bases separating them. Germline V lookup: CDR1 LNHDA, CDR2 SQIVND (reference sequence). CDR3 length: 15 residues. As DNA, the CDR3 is TGTGCCAGTAGTGGGTACAGGGAGGGCAAAAACATTCAGTACTTC. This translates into CASSGYREGKNIQYF.

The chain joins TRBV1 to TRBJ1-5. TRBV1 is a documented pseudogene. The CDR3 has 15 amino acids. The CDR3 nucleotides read TGCACCAGCAGCCAAGAGAGGGACAGCAATCAGCCCCAGCATTTT. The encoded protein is CTSSQERDSNQPQHF.

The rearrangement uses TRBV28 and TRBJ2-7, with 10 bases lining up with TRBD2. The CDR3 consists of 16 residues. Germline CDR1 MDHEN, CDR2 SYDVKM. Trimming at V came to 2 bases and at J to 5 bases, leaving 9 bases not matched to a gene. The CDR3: CASSLLAGVFSDEQYF. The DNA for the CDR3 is TGTGCCAGCAGTTTACTAGCGGGAGTGTTTTCGGACGAGCAGTACTTC.

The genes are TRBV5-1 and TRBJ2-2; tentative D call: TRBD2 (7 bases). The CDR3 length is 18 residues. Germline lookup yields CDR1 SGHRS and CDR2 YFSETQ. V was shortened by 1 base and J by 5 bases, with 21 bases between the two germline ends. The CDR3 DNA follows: TGCGCCAGCAGCTTGCCAACCGCTGGGGGGGCGGTTACCGGGGAGCTGTTTTTT. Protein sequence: CASSLPTAGGAVTGELFF.

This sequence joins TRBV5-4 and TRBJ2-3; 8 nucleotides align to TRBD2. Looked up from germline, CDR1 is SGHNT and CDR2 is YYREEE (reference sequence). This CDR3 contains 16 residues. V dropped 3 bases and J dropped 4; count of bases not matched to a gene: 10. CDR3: CASSSRAGAGADTQYF. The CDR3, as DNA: TGTGCCAGCAGCTCGAGAGCGGGAGCTGGGGCAGATACGCAGTATTTT.

CDR3 nucleotides: TGTGCCAGCAGCCCCAGGACTAGCGGGGCCAATGAGCAGTTCTTC. Amino acids: CASSPRTSGANEQFF. The chain is built from TRBV4-2 and TRBJ2-1, with 12 nucleotides matching TRBD2. The germline V gene encodes CDR1 LGHNA and CDR2 YNFKEQ. The CDR3 consists of 15 residues. The junction had 4 bases not matched to a gene; V was cut back by 4 bases and J by 6 bases.

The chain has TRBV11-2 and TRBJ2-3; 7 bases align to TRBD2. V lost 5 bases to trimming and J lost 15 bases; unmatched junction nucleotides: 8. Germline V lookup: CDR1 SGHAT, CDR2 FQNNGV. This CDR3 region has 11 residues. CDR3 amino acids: CASSPAGTVYF. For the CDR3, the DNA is TGTGCCAGCAGCCCAGCGGGAACCGTTTATTTT.

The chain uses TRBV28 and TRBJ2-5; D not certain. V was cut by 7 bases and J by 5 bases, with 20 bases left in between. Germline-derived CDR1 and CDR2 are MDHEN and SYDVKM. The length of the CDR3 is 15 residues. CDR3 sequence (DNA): TGTGCCAGCAAACATCGAGTTAGCAGGCAGGAGACCCAGTACTTC. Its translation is CASKHRVSRQETQYF.

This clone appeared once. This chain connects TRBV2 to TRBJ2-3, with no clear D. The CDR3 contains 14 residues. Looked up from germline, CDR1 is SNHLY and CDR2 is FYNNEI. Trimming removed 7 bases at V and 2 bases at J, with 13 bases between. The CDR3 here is CASKPRHNTDTQYF. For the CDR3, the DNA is TGTGCCAGCAAGCCGAGGCACAACACAGATACGCAGTATTTT.

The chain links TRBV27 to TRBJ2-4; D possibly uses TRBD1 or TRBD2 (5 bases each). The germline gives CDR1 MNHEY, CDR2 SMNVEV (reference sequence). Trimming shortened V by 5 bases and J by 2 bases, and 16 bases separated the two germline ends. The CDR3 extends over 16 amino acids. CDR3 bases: TGTGCCAGCAGTATCTCGGGACGGGCAACCAAAAACATTCAGTACTTC. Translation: CASSISGRATKNIQYF.

CDR3 DNA: TGTGCCAGCAGTCGAGTCGCCCGACGGCCGTACGAGCAGTACTTC. This translates into CASSRVARRPYEQYF. The chain combines TRBV6-5 with TRBJ2-7; D not certain. The CDR3 has 15 residues. Germline CDR1 reads MNHEY; CDR2 reads SVGAGI. Deletions cut 5 bases from V and 4 bases from J, with 18 bases between.

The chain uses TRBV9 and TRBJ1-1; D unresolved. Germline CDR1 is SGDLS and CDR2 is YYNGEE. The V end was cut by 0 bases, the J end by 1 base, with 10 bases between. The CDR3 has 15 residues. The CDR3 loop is CASSVDPGSNTEAFF. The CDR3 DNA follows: TGTGCCAGCAGCGTAGATCCGGGATCGAACACTGAAGCTTTCTTT.